This T cell receptor beta chain was observed in a study of T cell repertoires in cytomegalovirus infection. Whole-study results and caveats: Summed public TCR beta family frequency identified CMV carriers bearing the relevant HLA.

Germline-derived CDR1 and CDR2 are DFQATT and SNEGSKA (reference sequence). The CDR3 consists of 14 residues. J lost 6 bases, V lost 6 bases, and 12 bases had no gene match. Concerning this clonotype: Its antigen is undetermined.

TCRdb ran MiXCR on the reads and lists one entry per CDR3 protein. The sample lists around 340,000 distinct CDR3 sequences; 29% were seen once. The receptor's source is a human donor in good health (CMV status not recorded). Some clones in this sample may be carry-over from other donors' samples. Material: cultured PBMCs, obtained from culture after CMV antigen stimulation. The chain joins TRBV20-1 to TRBJ2-3, with 7 positions matching TRBD2. In nucleotides, the CDR3 is TGCAGTGCGCACCCGGGGGGACCAACGGATACGCAGTATTTT. Translated, it gives CSAHPGGPTDTQYF.